This paragraph reports one T cell receptor (beta chain). This clonotype registers as medium-sized (0.01 to 0.1%) within its sample. Per-base qualities were not stored, and no clone one base away is much larger. This entry belongs to a study of Japanese encephalitis immunity and Zika vaccine responses (dated by TCRdb to the early 2020s). General notes on the study: The included participants were given three 5.0 ug doses of alum-adjuvanted ZPIV at weeks 0, 4 and 28. Before ZPIV, roughly twelve participants got a single dose of YFV vaccine (YF-VAX), while roughly 10 participants were flavivirus-naive. The ZIKV peptides, 15-mers that overlapped by 11 residues, were chosen for containing NetMHCpan/NetMHCII-predicted epitopes with affinity below 50 nM. The study asked whether earlier vaccination against Japanese encephalitis virus (JEV) or yellow fever virus (YFV) shaped CD4 T cell responses to the Zika vaccine. Stimulations used ZIKV structural-protein peptide pools split into flavivirus-conserved and non-conserved sets, or JEV or YFV peptides matching the pre-vaccination. Six or seven representative participants from each pre-vaccination group were selected for TCR sequencing, using samples from week 0 (after pre-vaccination and before ZPIV) and week 52. About a dozen participants were given two doses of JEV vaccine (IXIARO) 28 days apart, two to three months before the first ZPIV dose. TCR repertoires from three flavivirus-naive individuals were additionally analyzed at weeks 2, 6 and 52 after the start of ZPIV vaccination.

Results the study describes overall, beyond this receptor: Samples clustered by participant with no similarity between individuals, suggesting no public TCRs were detected. Only a few individuals showed CD8 T cell responses to ZIKV peptide pools, and those responses were very low in magnitude. The analysis covered only a subset of trial participants who had three doses and adequate samples, rather than the whole vaccinated cohort. Because there were not enough samples, the peptide pools could not be deconvoluted, which meant the specific peptides behind the cross-reactive responses went unidentified. Compared with YFV-pre-vaccinated donors, JEV-pre-vaccinated donors had higher repertoire similarity across time-points and stimulations, indicating that more clonotypes were common to ZIKV and JEV stimulation. After ZPIV, repertoire richness of CD4 T cells responding to conserved ZIKV epitopes significantly decreased in JEV-pre-vaccinated donors.

V gives up 1 base and J gives up 7 bases, and the segment between their germline ends measures 19 bases. Including cysteine and phenylalanine, the CDR3 has 15 amino acids. Only the CDR3 portion is preserved as DNA: 45 bases, with reading frame beginning at the first base. The germline V gene gives CDR1 as SQVTM and CDR2 as ANQGSEA. After labeling with CellTrace CFSE, PBMCs were cultured for about six days in RPMI containing about 8% human serum along with peptide pools, each at roughly 0.94 ug/mL. On a BD FACSAria, proliferating CD4 T cells were sorted without fixation as live CD56-CD19-CD16-CD3+CD4+ CFSE-low cells. The enrolled adults were healthy, and microneutralization screening showed them to be seronegative for ZIKV, JEV, YFV, DENV and WNV. Samples came from a phase 1, double-blinded, randomized, placebo-controlled trial of an alum-adjuvanted Zika purified-inactivated virus (ZPIV) vaccine. Peripheral blood mononuclear cells were isolated by standard procedure and stored frozen in liquid nitrogen until use.

The receptor library was made with 5' RACE. Before sequencing, the TCRbeta libraries were pooled in proportion to the number of cells sorted for each library. RNAzol RT was used to extract total RNA from the sorted cells, and cDNA was then synthesized using an oligo(dT) primer together with a template-switching oligo. The TCRbeta V-CDR3-J region was PCR-amplified with Kapa HiFi using a SMARTer oligo primer and a TCRbeta constant-region primer. A second PCR added Illumina adaptors and sample-specific index barcodes, with HighPrep bead cleanup and Bioanalyzer confirmation of a roughly 650 bp band. Libraries were sequenced on an Illumina MiSeq with 2x151 bp paired-end reads. As for the authors' bioinformatics: An in-house Java program demultiplexed the reads, while MiXCR assigned TCRbeta annotations and counted clonotypes. Repertoire overlap was measured with Morisita-Horn indices from the R package vegan, along with UPGMA clustering and Circos plots of recurring clonotypes. Shannon diversity and richness were normalized to the highest possible value given the input cell numbers, yielding values from 0 to 1. CDR3beta sequences were aligned with MUSCLE, distances were computed with SeqinR, and multidimensional scaling was plotted in R. The public reads were reanalyzed by TCRdb: fastp trimming at Q25, MiXCR alignment, in-frame beta chains only. Rows are unified per CDR3 protein, each entry keeping the most common DNA and genes. These V and J calls are TCRdb output, not the study's own analysis. For this sample the table gives roughly 350 distinct CDR3 sequences, of which 7.8% were detected only once. Roughly 70% of the sample belongs to the ten largest clones.

The rearrangement combines TRBV29-1 with TRBJ1-1, and perhaps TRBD1 as D gene, on 5 matching bases. This specimen was antigen-activated CD4+ T cells from blood, cultured, taken during a Zika inactivated vaccine study. This sequence was found in an adult man who received an inactivated Zika virus vaccine. The sequence in DNA is TGCAGCGTTGAAGTTCCCGGGACGTCCAGCTTTGAAGCTTTCTTT. Its coded protein is CSVEVPGTSSFEAFF.